The following is a T cell receptor beta chain sequence with its context. What it recognizes is unknown. Analyses pooled second doses at about 4 or about 12 weeks. This entry is derived from a study of T cell responses to AZD1222 COVID-19 vaccine. Assay used: immunoSEQ multiplex PCR; TCRdb lists only in-frame clones, some missing. The sample yields more than 90,000 clones, roughly 80% seen once. The study's findings and limits: The sample set comprised mostly white British donors with more females, and clonal diversity was possibly underestimated. Repertoires were obtained only post-peak T cell response.

This CDR3 region has 13 residues. CDR1 and CDR2 (germline): MDHEN, SYDVKM. Trimming shortened V by 5 bases and J by 5 bases, and 12 bases separated the two germline ends. The sample was peripheral blood, taken 28 days after the second AZD1222 dose. The receptor comes from an adult who received the AZD1222 COVID-19 vaccine. The J gene is TRBJ2-5, the V gene TRBV28; D is tentatively TRBD1 or TRBD2 (5 bases each). The DNA of the CDR3 is TGTGCCAGCAGTCCGGACGGGACGGAGACCCAGTACTTC. Encoded protein: CASSPDGTETQYF. The complete variable domain, with remaining parts taken from reference TRBV28 and TRBJ2-5, reads DVKVTQSSRYLVKRTGEKVFLECVQDMDHENMFWYRQDPGLGLRLIYFSYDVKMKEKGDIPEGYSVSREKKERFSLILESASTNQTSMYLCASSPDGTETQYFGPGTRLLVL.